Listed here are 19 T cell receptor beta chains from one sample, sequenced in a study of T cell repertoires in cytomegalovirus infection. Each CDR3 protein gets one entry after TCRdb re-called the reads with MiXCR. The sample has about 230,000 distinct CDR3 sequences, approximately 24% seen once. The material sequenced was CD8+ T cells from PBMCs. These receptors originate from a human donor in good health (CMV status not recorded). Some clones in this sample may be carry-over from other donors' samples.

This clonotype was picked up many times. V gene TRBV7-9 combines with J gene TRBJ2-1; 7 nucleotides agree with TRBD2. This CDR3 spans 15 amino acids. V lost 4 bases and J lost 6; bases outside the gene matches: 9. Germline values: CDR1 SEHNR, CDR2 FQNEAQ (reference sequence). The CDR3 loop is CASSWVASGPNEQFF. For the CDR3, the DNA is TGTGCCAGCAGCTGGGTAGCTAGCGGTCCCAATGAGCAGTTCTTC. Supplemented by reference TRBV7-9 and TRBJ2-1, the full variable domain reads DTGVSQNPRHKITKRGQNVTFRCDPISEHNRLYWYRQTLGQGPEFLTYFQNEAQLEKSRLLSDRFSAERPKGSFSTLEIQRTEQGDSAMYLCASSWVASGPNEQFFGPGTRLTVL.

As regards this clonotype: Since a much larger clone is just one base distant, this may be a read error. The chain is built from TRBV7-6 and TRBJ1-5, with TRBD1 matching 8 bases. The CDR3 spans 13 residues. Germline-derived CDR1 and CDR2 are SGHVS and FNYEAQ. V dropped 5 bases and J dropped 5; count of bases not matched to a gene: 2. CDR3 in amino acids: CASSQTGDQPQHF. CDR3 nucleotide sequence: TGTGCCAGCAGCCAGACAGGGGATCAGCCCCAGCATTTT.

The V call is TRBV12-3 or TRBV12-4, the J call TRBJ2-7; possibly TRBD1 or TRBD2 for D (5 bases each). The CDR3 spans 14 residues. Trimming removed 1 base from V and 7 bases from J, with 14 bases in between. This CDR3 reads CASSLGLRGREQYF. The DNA of the CDR3 is TGTGCCAGCAGTTTAGGACTGAGGGGTCGGGAGCAGTACTTC.

The rearrangement links TRBV20-1 to TRBJ2-1; D is perhaps TRBD2 (5 bases). The V gene's germline CDR1 is DFQATT and CDR2 SNEGSKA (reference sequence). The CDR3 loop spans 12 amino acids. V was shortened by 3 bases and J by 7 bases, with 10 bases between the two germline ends. CDR3 nucleotides: TGCAGTGCTAGGAGGGTCGGGAATGAGCAGTTCTTC. The encoded protein is CSARRVGNEQFF.

In its sample, this clonotype was seen many times. V usage is TRBV7-2 and J usage is TRBJ2-7; no clear D gene. Germline assignment: CDR1 SGHTA and CDR2 FQGNSA. This CDR3 has 16 amino acids. The V end lost 4 bases, the J end lost 3 bases, and 19 bases lay between the germline ends. The DNA for the CDR3 is TGTGCCAGCAGCTCGTGGAATGGCGGACGCGACTACGAGCAGTACTTC. Its translation is CASSSWNGGRDYEQYF.

In this sample, this clonotype turned up once. This rearrangement joins TRBV29-1 to TRBJ1-2, with D possibly matching TRBD1 (5 bases). V gave up 6 bases and J gave up 4 bases, with 18 bases separating them. CDR1 and CDR2 from the germline V gene are SQVTM and ANQGSEA. This CDR3 region has 14 residues. DNA of the CDR3: TGCAGCGTCGGCCCTGGGACTTCAGCCTATGGCTACACCTTC. Residues: CSVGPGTSAYGYTF.

This clonotype was found many times. V and J are TRBV4-1 and TRBJ2-1; TRBD1 matches at 9 bases. Germline lookup yields CDR1 MGHRA and CDR2 YSYEKL. The trim removed 4 bases at V and 10 bases at J, leaving 26 bases unmatched. The CDR3 has 20 residues. CDR3 loop: CASSPAGTGIESFTSKEQFF. DNA of the CDR3: TGCGCCAGCAGCCCGGCGGGGACAGGGATCGAGTCCTTCACCTCCAAAGAGCAGTTCTTC.

In this sample, this clonotype turned up a few times. The chain is built from TRBV5-4 and TRBJ2-3, with D unresolved. Per the germline V gene, CDR1 is SGHNT and CDR2 is YYREEE (reference sequence). V was pared by 0 bases and J by 5 bases, with 10 bases between. The length of the CDR3 is 14 residues. CDR3: CASSLGLEGDTQYF. CDR3 DNA sequence: TGTGCCAGCAGCTTGGGACTGGAAGGAGATACGCAGTATTTT.

This chain links TRBV6-8 with TRBJ1-2, with D perhaps TRBD1 (6 bases). The CDR3 totals 12 residues. The ends were cut back, 4 bases at V and 13 bases at J, with 16 bases in the middle. Germline assignment: CDR1 MNHGY and CDR2 SAAAGT. The CDR3 is CASSSPGQLSTF. The CDR3 coding sequence is TGTGCCAGCAGTTCGCCGGGACAACTTTCCACCTTC.

This clonotype was picked up a small number of times. This chain connects TRBV2 to TRBJ1-1, with a weak D call TRBD1 (6 bases). Germline lookup yields CDR1 SNHLY and CDR2 FYNNEI. This CDR3 spans 14 amino acids. Trimming pared 2 bases from V and 8 bases from J, leaving 15 bases between. CDR3 in DNA: TGTGCCAGCAGTGAAAGTACAGGGCCCCCAGAAGCTTTCTTT. This gives the protein CASSESTGPPEAFF.

The chain carries TRBV2 and TRBJ2-7; D uncertain. V lost 4 bases and J 2 bases, leaving 6 bases between the germline ends. The germline CDR1 and CDR2 sequences are SNHLY and FYNNEI. The CDR3 runs 12 residues. CDR3 loop: CASSGITYEQYF. Here the CDR3 DNA reads TGTGCCAGCAGTGGTATAACCTACGAGCAGTACTTC.

This clonotype was counted only a few times. CDR3 DNA: TGTGCCAGCACTTCCTGGGCCACTAGCACAGATACGCAGTATTTT. Residues: CASTSWATSTDTQYF. The chain has TRBV7-9 and TRBJ2-3; D not resolved. This CDR3 has 15 amino acids. V lost 7 bases and J lost 0, with 14 bases in between. CDR1 and CDR2 from the germline V gene are SEHNR and FQNEAQ (reference sequence). Drawing the rest from reference TRBV7-9 and TRBJ2-3, the complete variable domain is DTGVSQNPRHKITKRGQNVTFRCDPISEHNRLYWYRQTLGQGPEFLTYFQNEAQLEKSRLLSDRFSAERPKGSFSTLEIQRTEQGDSAMYLCASTSWATSTDTQYFGPGTRLTVL.

The J gene is TRBJ2-2, the V gene TRBV19; D unresolved. Per germline, CDR1 LNHDA and CDR2 SQIVND (reference sequence). The length of the CDR3 is 14 residues. V lost 6 bases, J lost 6 bases, and 14 bases lay in between. CDR3 sequence: CASRWQDGAGELFF. CDR3 DNA sequence: TGTGCCAGTAGATGGCAGGATGGCGCCGGGGAGCTGTTTTTT.

This clonotype was seen many times. The chain uses TRBV7-8 and TRBJ2-1; possibly TRBD1 for D (5 bases). Germline V gives CDR1 SGHVS, CDR2 FQNEAQ. This CDR3 is 15 amino acids long. V lost 1 base and J lost 5, with 12 bases in between. DNA of the CDR3: TGTGCCAGCAGCTTAGGGGGCCCTATCAACAATGAGCAGTTCTTC. Amino acids: CASSLGGPINNEQFF.

This clonotype was found a few times. The chain recombines TRBV25-1 with TRBJ2-3, with D perhaps given as TRBD1 or TRBD2 (6 bases each). The CDR3 has 16 residues. In germline, CDR1 is MGHDK, CDR2 SYGVNS. The germline V and J ends were trimmed by 0 bases and 2 bases, with 12 bases remaining between them. CDR3 region: CASSEYGGGYTDTQYF. CDR3 DNA sequence: TGTGCCAGCAGTGAATATGGAGGGGGTTACACAGATACGCAGTATTTT. Supplemented by reference TRBV25-1 and TRBJ2-3, the full variable domain reads EADIYQTPRYLVIGTGKKITLECSQTMGHDKMYWYQQDPGMELHLIHYSYGVNSTEKGDLSSESTVSRIRTEHFPLTLESARPSHTSQYLCASSEYGGGYTDTQYFGPGTRLTVL.

The genes are TRBV28 and TRBJ2-2; 7 positions match TRBD2. The V gene end was trimmed by 6 bases and the J gene end by 6 bases; junction bases not matched to a gene: 4. The CDR3 runs to 13 residues. The germline CDR1 and CDR2 sequences are MDHEN and SYDVKM. CDR3 DNA sequence: TGTGCCAGCAGCTTCGGGAGGTCCGGGGAGCTGTTTTTT. Translation: CASSFGRSGELFF.

In its sample, this clonotype was seen many times. This rearrangement joins TRBV7-6 to TRBJ2-1; a weak D match, TRBD2 (7 bases). This CDR3 contains 16 residues. V lost 0 bases and J 4 bases, leaving 13 bases between the germline ends. Germline V gives CDR1 SGHVS, CDR2 FNYEAQ. The CDR3 region has the DNA TGTGCCAGCAGCTTAGCGAACGGGGGGCGATACAATGAGCAGTTCTTC. Translating it yields CASSLANGGRYNEQFF.

Ten or more counts support this clonotype. This chain links TRBV13 with TRBJ1-1, with no clear D. The length of the CDR3 is 13 residues. The V end lost 1 base, the J end lost 1 base, and 4 bases lay between the germline ends. Germline V CDR1 and CDR2: PRHDT, FYEKMQ (reference sequence). The CDR3 loop is CASSLDGNTEAFF. The CDR3 DNA sequence: TGTGCCAGCAGCTTAGATGGGAACACTGAAGCTTTCTTT. The complete variable domain, with remaining parts taken from reference TRBV13 and TRBJ1-1, reads AAGVIQSPRHLIKEKRETATLKCYPIPRHDTVYWYQQGPGQDPQFLISFYEKMQSDKGSIPDRFSAQQFSDYHSELNMSSLELGDSALYFCASSLDGNTEAFFGQGTRLTVV.

This chain links TRBV6-5 with TRBJ2-5; maybe TRBD1 (6 bases). The germline V and J ends were trimmed by 5 bases and 1 base, with 14 bases remaining between them. CDR1 and CDR2 from the germline V gene are MNHEY and SVGAGI. This CDR3 is built from 15 residues. CDR3 DNA: TGTGCCAGCAGTAAAATCCCAGGGGTCCAAGAGACCCAGTACTTC. This gives the protein CASSKIPGVQETQYF.